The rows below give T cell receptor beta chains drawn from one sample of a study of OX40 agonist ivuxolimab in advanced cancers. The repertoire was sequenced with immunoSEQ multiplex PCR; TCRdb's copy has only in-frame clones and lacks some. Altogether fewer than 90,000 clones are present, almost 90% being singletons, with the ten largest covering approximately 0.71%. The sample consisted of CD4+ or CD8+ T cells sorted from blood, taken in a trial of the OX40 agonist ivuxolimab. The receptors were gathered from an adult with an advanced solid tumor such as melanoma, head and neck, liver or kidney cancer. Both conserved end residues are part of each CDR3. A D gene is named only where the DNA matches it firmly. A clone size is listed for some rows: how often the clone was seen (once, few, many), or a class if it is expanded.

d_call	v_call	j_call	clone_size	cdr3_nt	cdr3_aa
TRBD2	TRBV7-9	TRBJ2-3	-	TGTGCCAGCAGCTTACCTGGCGGGAGGGAGAGCACAGATACGCAGTATTTT	CASSLPGGRESTDTQYF
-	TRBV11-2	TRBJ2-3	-	TGTGCCAGCAGCTTCGGCAGAATCACAGATACGCAGTATTTT	CASSFGRITDTQYF
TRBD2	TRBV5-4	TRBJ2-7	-	TGTGCCAGCAGCCAGGCGGGGGGGACCCTCTACGAGCAGTACTTC	CASSQAGGTLYEQYF
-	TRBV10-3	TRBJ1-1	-	TGTGCCAGCAAAAGTCAACAGGGCACTGAAGCTTTCTTT	CASKSQQGTEAFF
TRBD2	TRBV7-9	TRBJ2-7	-	TGTGCCAGCAGCTTAGCGTGGCGGGAGTGGTCCTACGAGCAGTACTTC	CASSLAWREWSYEQYF
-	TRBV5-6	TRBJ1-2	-	TGTGCCAGCAGCTTGGAGGCAGCCGCCTATGGCTACACCTTC	CASSLEAAAYGYTF
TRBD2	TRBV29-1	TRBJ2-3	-	TGCAGCGCCTTCAACCAGCGGGAATTAGATACGCAGTATTTT	CSAFNQRELDTQYF
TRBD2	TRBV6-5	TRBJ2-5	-	TGTGCCAGCAGTTACTCGGGACTAGCATCCGAGACCCAGTACTTC	CASSYSGLASETQYF
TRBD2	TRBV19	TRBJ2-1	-	TGTGCCAGTAGTGACCCCACTAGCGGGAGGGCCCCATACAATGAGCAGTTCTTC	CASSDPTSGRAPYNEQFF
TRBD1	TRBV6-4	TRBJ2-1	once	TGTGCCAGCAGTGAGGGACAGGGGGGCCATGAGCAGTTCTTC	CASSEGQGGHEQFF
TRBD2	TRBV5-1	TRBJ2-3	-	TGCGCCAGCACCCCCCTAGCGGGAGCGGATACGCAGTATTTT	CASTPLAGADTQYF
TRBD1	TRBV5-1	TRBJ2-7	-	TGCGCCAGCAGCTTTGAGACAGGGGGCGCCTACGAGCAGTACTTC	CASSFETGGAYEQYF
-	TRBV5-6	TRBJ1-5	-	TGTGCCAGCAGCTTGGGGCAGGTCCTCAATCAGCCCCAGCATTTT	CASSLGQVLNQPQHF
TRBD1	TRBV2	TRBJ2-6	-	TGTGCCAGCACCTTGACAGGGGGCCTCTCTGGGGCCAACGTCCTGACTTTC	CASTLTGGLSGANVLTF
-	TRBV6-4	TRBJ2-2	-	TGTGCCAGCAGTGGGACTTTCGGGGAGCTGTTTTTT	CASSGTFGELFF
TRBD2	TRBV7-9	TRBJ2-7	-	TGTGCCAGCAGCCGTGGCGGGAGTGAATACGAGCAGTACTTC	CASSRGGSEYEQYF
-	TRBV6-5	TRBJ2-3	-	TGTGCCAGCCGCCTCGGGACCACGGCGGATACGCAGTATTTT	CASRLGTTADTQYF
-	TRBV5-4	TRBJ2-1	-	TGTGCCATGACGAGGAGCGGAAATGAGCAGTTCTTC	CAMTRSGNEQFF
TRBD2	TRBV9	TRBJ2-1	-	TGTGCCAGCAGCGCGGGACTATCAAACAATGAGCAGTTCTTC	CASSAGLSNNEQFF
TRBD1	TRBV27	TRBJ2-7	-	TGTGCCAGCAGTTGGAGGGACAGGCGCGAGCAGTACTTC	CASSWRDRREQYF
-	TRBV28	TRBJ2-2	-	TGTGCCAGCAGTCCCTCGCGAGCGAACACCGGGGAGCTGTTTTTT	CASSPSRANTGELFF
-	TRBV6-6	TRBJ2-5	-	TGTGCCAGCAGTTATCGCGGACAGACCGGGGAGACCCAGTACTTC	CASSYRGQTGETQYF
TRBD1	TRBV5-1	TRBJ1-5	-	TGCGCCAGCAGCCGACAGGGAGATCAGGAGCCCCAGCATTTT	CASSRQGDQEPQHF
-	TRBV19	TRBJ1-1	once	TGTGCCAGTAGTATAGGAAGGGCTCGTGGCACTGAAGCTTTCTTT	CASSIGRARGTEAFF
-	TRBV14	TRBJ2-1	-	TGTGCCAGCAGCCAAAGTGGGGGACTTAGAAATGAGCAGTTCTTC	CASSQSGGLRNEQFF
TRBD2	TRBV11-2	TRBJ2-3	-	TGTGCCAGCAGCCCCGTGGCGGGAGGGGGTACAGATACGCAGTATTTT	CASSPVAGGGTDTQYF
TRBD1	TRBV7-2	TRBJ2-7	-	TGTGCCAGCAGCCAACCCAGGGACAGGGGTTCCTACGAGCAGTACTTC	CASSQPRDRGSYEQYF
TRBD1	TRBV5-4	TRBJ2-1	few	TGTGCCAGCAGCTTGGTGGACAGGGAGCACAATGAGCAGTTCTTC	CASSLVDREHNEQFF
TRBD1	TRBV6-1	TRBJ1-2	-	TGTGCCAGCATCCCGACAGGGACATATGGCTACACCTTC	CASIPTGTYGYTF
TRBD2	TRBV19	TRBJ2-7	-	TGTGCCAGTAGCCAGCAGGGCGGGAGTGTCTACGAGCAGTACTTC	CASSQQGGSVYEQYF
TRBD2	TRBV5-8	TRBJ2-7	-	TGTGCCAGCAGCTTGGTGACTAGCGTAGACTTTACTTACGAGCAGTACTTC	CASSLVTSVDFTYEQYF
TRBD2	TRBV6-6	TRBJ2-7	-	TGTGCCAGCAGGGCACTAGCGGGGACCTACGAGCAGTACTTC	CASRALAGTYEQYF
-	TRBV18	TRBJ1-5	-	TGTGCCAGCTTCAGGGTTTTCTATAGCAATCAGCCCCAGCATTTT	CASFRVFYSNQPQHF
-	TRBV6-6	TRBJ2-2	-	TGTGCCAGCAGTACCGGTAGCGGTGCCGGGGAGCTGTTTTTT	CASSTGSGAGELFF
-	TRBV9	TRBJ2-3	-	TGTGCCAGCAGCGTAGCTCCCGGGAGCACAGATACGCAGTATTTT	CASSVAPGSTDTQYF
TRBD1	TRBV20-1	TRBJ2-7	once	TGCAGTGCTGCGGACAGGGGCCTCTACTTC	CSAADRGLYF